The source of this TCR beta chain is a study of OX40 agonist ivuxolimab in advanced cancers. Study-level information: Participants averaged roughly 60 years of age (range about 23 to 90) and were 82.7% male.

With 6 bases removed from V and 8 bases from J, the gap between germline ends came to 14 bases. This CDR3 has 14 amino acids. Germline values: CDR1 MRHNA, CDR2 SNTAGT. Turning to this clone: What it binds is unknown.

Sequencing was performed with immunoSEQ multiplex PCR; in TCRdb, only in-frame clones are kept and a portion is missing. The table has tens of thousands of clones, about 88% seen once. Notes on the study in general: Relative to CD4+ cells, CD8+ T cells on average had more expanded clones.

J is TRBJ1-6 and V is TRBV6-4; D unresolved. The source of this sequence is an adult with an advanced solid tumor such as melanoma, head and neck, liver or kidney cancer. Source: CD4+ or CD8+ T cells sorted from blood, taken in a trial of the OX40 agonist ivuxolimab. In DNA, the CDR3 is TGTGCCAGCAGACCAACGCCAGATCATTCACCCCTCCACTTT. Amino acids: CASRPTPDHSPLHF.